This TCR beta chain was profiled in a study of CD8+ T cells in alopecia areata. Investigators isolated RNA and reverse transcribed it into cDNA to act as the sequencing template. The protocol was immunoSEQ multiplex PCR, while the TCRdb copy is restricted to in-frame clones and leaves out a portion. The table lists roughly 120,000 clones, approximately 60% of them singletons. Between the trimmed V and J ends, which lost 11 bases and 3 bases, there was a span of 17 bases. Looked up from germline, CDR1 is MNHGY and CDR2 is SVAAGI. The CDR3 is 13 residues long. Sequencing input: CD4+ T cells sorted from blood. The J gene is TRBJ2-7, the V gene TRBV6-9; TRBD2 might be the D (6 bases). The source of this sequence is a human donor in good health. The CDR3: CAPKWSGVYEQYF. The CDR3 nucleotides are TGTGCCCCCAAGTGGTCGGGGGTCTACGAGCAGTACTTC.